A single sample gave rise to the 25 T cell receptor beta chains below, sequenced in a study of Ad26.COV2.S vaccination and SARS-CoV-2 variants. Treatment noted: approximately 18 received Ad26.COV2.S at low or high dose, single or two shots; 5 received placebo; per-sample allocation not given. The study sampled participants on day 63 after the first vaccine or placebo injection. The repertoire was sequenced with immunoSEQ multiplex PCR; TCRdb's copy has only in-frame clones and lacks some. The sample shows fewer than 800,000 clones, approximately 88% of them seen only once. This specimen was peripheral blood, taken in a trial of Ad26.COV2.S vaccine versus placebo. The source of these receptors is a person between 18 and 60 years old who received the Ad26.COV2.S COVID-19 vaccine or a placebo.

V and J are TRBV18 and TRBJ2-3; D assignment may be TRBD1 or TRBD2 (5 bases each). Germline V CDR1 and CDR2: KGHSH, LQKENI. The V gene lost 2 bases and the J gene lost 5 bases, with 17 bases spanning the gap. This CDR3 is built from 16 residues. The CDR3 region is CASSPSSPRAGDTQYF. Written as DNA, the CDR3 is TGTGCCAGCTCACCAAGCAGTCCCAGGGCGGGAGATACGCAGTATTTT. Supplemented by reference TRBV18 and TRBJ2-3, the full variable domain reads NAGVMQNPRHLVRRRGQEARLRCSPMKGHSHVYWYRQLPEEGLKFMVYLQKENIIDESGMPKERFSAEFPKEGPSILRIQQVVRGDSAAYFCASSPSSPRAGDTQYFGPGTRLTVL.

This chain uses TRBV10-3 with TRBJ2-7; D remains unclear. The CDR3 spans 14 residues. V dropped 10 bases and J dropped 4 bases, with 20 bases sitting between them. CDR1 ENHRY and CDR2 SYGVKD come from the germline V gene. The CDR3 region has the DNA TGTGCCACCAAGGTCGGTCCTTCAGGTTACGAGCAGTACTTC. Translation: CATKVGPSGYEQYF.

The V gene is TRBV6-6, the J gene TRBJ1-4; 9 bases align to TRBD1. This CDR3 is built from 16 residues. Trimming took 2 bases from V and 7 from J; bases not matched to a gene: 8. Germline loops: CDR1 MNHNY, CDR2 SVGAGI (reference sequence). The CDR3 DNA follows: TGTGCCAGCAGTTACCCGAAAGGGACAGGGATTGAAAAACTGTTTTTT. It is translated as CASSYPKGTGIEKLFF.

The rearrangement joins TRBV7-6 to TRBJ2-5; D call uncertain. V dropped 8 bases and J dropped 5 bases, with 12 bases sitting between them. Per the germline V gene, CDR1 is SGHVS and CDR2 is FNYEAQ. The CDR3 has 12 amino acids. This chain's CDR3 is CASATLGETQYF. The CDR3 nucleotides are TGTGCCAGCGCGACCTTGGGGGAGACCCAGTACTTC.

The chain combines TRBV25-1 with TRBJ2-5; possibly TRBD1 or TRBD2 for D (5 bases each). Deletions cut 8 bases from V and 4 bases from J, with 14 bases between. Germline values: CDR1 MGHDK, CDR2 SYGVNS. This CDR3 contains 13 residues. The CDR3 loop is CASGPSGTETQYF. DNA for the CDR3: TGTGCCAGCGGTCCCTCAGGGACAGAGACCCAGTACTTC.

V is TRBV2 and J is TRBJ1-5, with D hard to call. V was clipped by 4 bases and J by 3 bases, with 16 bases between them. This CDR3 contains 16 residues. From germline, CDR1 is SNHLY and CDR2 FYNNEI. CDR3 sequence: CASSGVGLSYNQPQHF. The CDR3 coding sequence is TGTGCCAGCAGTGGGGTAGGGTTAAGTTACAATCAGCCCCAGCATTTT.

V is TRBV5-6 and J is TRBJ2-7; D is perhaps TRBD1 (5 bases). Germline-derived CDR1 and CDR2 are SGHDT and YYEEEE. V lost 4 bases and J lost 4, with 21 bases in between. This CDR3 is 16 amino acids long. The chain's CDR3 is CASSPPGGRVVYEQYF. The CDR3 DNA reads as TGTGCCAGCAGCCCCCCTGGCGGCAGGGTAGTTTACGAGCAGTACTTC.

The rearrangement links TRBV18 to TRBJ2-3, with D uncertain. This CDR3 comprises 13 residues. The V gene's germline CDR1 is KGHSH and CDR2 LQKENI. V was clipped by 2 bases and J by 6 bases, with 9 bases between them. The DNA for the CDR3 is TGTGCCAGCTCACCAGGTGAGCAGGATACGCAGTATTTT. Protein: CASSPGEQDTQYF.

This chain connects TRBV30 to TRBJ2-5; 9 bases are shared with TRBD2. The CDR3 has 16 residues. V shed 1 base and J 4 bases; nucleotides not matched to a gene: 10. CDR1 GTSNPN and CDR2 SVGIG come from the germline V gene (reference sequence). DNA for the CDR3: TGTGCCTGGAGTGGGGGAGTAGCGGGAGTGGGAGAGACCCAGTACTTC. It yields the protein CAWSGGVAGVGETQYF.

The V and J genes are TRBV24-1 and TRBJ2-5; D might be TRBD2 (6 bases). This CDR3 is built from 14 residues. From germline, CDR1 is KGHDR and CDR2 SFDVKD. The V gene lost 5 bases and the J gene lost 0 bases, with 9 bases spanning the gap. The CDR3 DNA reads TGTGCCACCAGTGCGGGAGAAGACCAAGAGACCCAGTACTTC. Amino acid sequence: CATSAGEDQETQYF.

The chain has TRBV6-1 and TRBJ1-1, with D possibly being TRBD1 (5 bases). The CDR3 consists of 17 residues. Trimming cost V 3 bases and J 2 bases, with 19 bases left between them. CDR1 MNHNS and CDR2 SASEGT come from the germline V gene. This chain's CDR3 is CASSDPGDARGNTEAFF. The CDR3 region has the DNA TGTGCCAGCAGTGACCCCGGGGACGCCCGGGGAAACACTGAAGCTTTCTTT.

Comment on this clone: Distinct nucleotide sequences in the sample also encode this CDR3. V gene TRBV3-1 (or the pseudogene TRBV3-2) combines with J gene TRBJ2-7; D unresolved. V shed 3 bases and J shed 0 bases, with 9 bases lying between them. CDR1 and CDR2 from the germline V gene are LGHDT and YNNKEL (reference sequence). This CDR3 contains 14 residues. CDR3: CASSQAVISYEQYF. Written as DNA, the CDR3 is TGTGCCAGCAGCCAGGCCGTCATCTCCTACGAGCAGTACTTC.

The gene calls are TRBV14 and TRBJ2-4, with D tentatively TRBD2 (6 bases). The CDR3 runs to 17 residues. Trimming took off 4 bases at V and 0 bases at J, with 16 bases between the two ends. Germline V gene sequence: CDR1 SGHDN, CDR2 FVKESK. The chain's CDR3 is CASSRSREALAKNIQYF. CDR3 nucleotide sequence: TGTGCCAGCAGCCGTTCCAGGGAGGCCCTAGCCAAAAACATTCAGTACTTC.

The chain links TRBV27 to TRBJ2-2; 7 bases are shared with TRBD1. The germline V gene encodes CDR1 MNHEY and CDR2 SMNVEV (reference sequence). V lost 4 bases, J lost 6 bases, and 2 bases stayed unmatched. The CDR3 length is 13 residues. The CDR3, as DNA: TGTGCCAGCAGTTCCGACAGGGCCGGGGAGCTGTTTTTT. It codes for CASSSDRAGELFF.

The chain uses TRBV19 and TRBJ1-2; D gene uncertain. V lost 3 bases, J lost 5 bases, and 4 bases lay in between. Germline V gene lookup returns CDR1 LNHDA and CDR2 SQIVND (reference sequence). The CDR3 covers 11 residues. The CDR3 region has the DNA TGTGCCAGTAGTATGGGGTATGGCTACACCTTC. It yields the protein CASSMGYGYTF.

In this sample, this clone turned up a few times. The chain combines TRBV5-1 with TRBJ1-2; D may be TRBD1 (5 bases). The CDR3 extends over 13 amino acids. Trimming shortened V by 1 base and J by 7 bases, and 11 bases separated the two germline ends. Germline CDR1 and CDR2: SGHRS and YFSETQ. The CDR3 here is CASSLQGDAGYTF. The CDR3 DNA reads as TGCGCCAGCAGCTTGCAGGGTGATGCTGGCTACACCTTC.

On this clone: Additional DNA sequences in this sample encode the identical CDR3. The rearrangement uses TRBV24-1 and TRBJ1-2, with TRBD1 matching 9 bases. Germline CDR1 KGHDR, CDR2 SFDVKD. The CDR3 spans 15 residues. V dropped 4 bases and J dropped 4; count of bases not matched to a gene: 6. In DNA, the CDR3 is TGTGCCACCAGTGACCCCGGGACAGGGAGCTATGGCTACACCTTC. It specifies CATSDPGTGSYGYTF.

The chain has TRBV7-9 and TRBJ2-7; 10 bases are a match to TRBD1. V shed 5 bases and J 4 bases; nucleotides not matched to a gene: 17. This CDR3 has 18 amino acids. CDR1 SEHNR and CDR2 FQNEAQ come from the germline V gene (reference sequence). The CDR3 reads CASSRISWVPGQGYEQYF. The CDR3 DNA follows: TGTGCCAGCAGCCGGATCTCTTGGGTGCCGGGACAGGGGTACGAGCAGTACTTC. Variable domain in full (rest from reference TRBV7-9 and TRBJ2-7): DTGVSQNPRHKITKRGQNVTFRCDPISEHNRLYWYRQTLGQGPEFLTYFQNEAQLEKSRLLSDRFSAERPKGSFSTLEIQRTEQGDSAMYLCASSRISWVPGQGYEQYFGPGTRLTVT.

The rearrangement joins TRBV10-3 to TRBJ1-1; 10 nucleotides agree with TRBD1. CDR3 length equals 15 residues. With V trimmed by 7 bases and J by 0 bases, 5 bases remained unmatched. Germline V CDR1 and CDR2: ENHRY, SYGVKD. Here the CDR3 reads CAINGQGDLNTEAFF. Here the CDR3 DNA reads TGTGCCATCAACGGACAGGGGGACCTGAACACTGAAGCTTTCTTT.

The rearrangement links TRBV6-2 or TRBV6-3 to TRBJ2-7, with unresolved D. V shed 2 bases and J shed 0 bases, with 14 bases lying between them. CDR1 and CDR2 from the germline V gene are MNHEY and SVGEGT. The CDR3 has 16 amino acids. CDR3 loop: CASSYLPGIVSYEQYF. The CDR3 DNA sequence: TGTGCCAGCAGTTACCTTCCGGGTATAGTCTCCTACGAGCAGTACTTC.

CDR3 sequence (DNA): TGTGCCAGCAGCTTAGGATTGGGGGGGGCTAGAGAGACCCAGTACTTC. Amino acid sequence: CASSLGLGGARETQYF. The chain joins TRBV11-2 to TRBJ2-5, with a weak D call TRBD2 (7 bases). There are 16 residues in the CDR3. CDR1 SGHAT and CDR2 FQNNGV come from the germline V gene. V gave up 1 base and J gave up 4 bases, with 16 bases separating them.

The chain is built from TRBV19 and TRBJ2-1; TRBD2 agrees at 8 bases. The germline CDR1 and CDR2 sequences are LNHDA and SQIVND (reference sequence). V shed 5 bases and J 3 bases; nucleotides not matched to a gene: 9. This CDR3 has 16 residues. CDR3 sequence: CASSQQLAGFYNEQFF. For the CDR3, the DNA is TGTGCCAGTAGTCAACAATTAGCGGGGTTCTACAATGAGCAGTTCTTC. Full variable domain (outside the CDR3, taken from reference TRBV19 and TRBJ2-1): DGGITQSPKYLFRKEGQNVTLSCEQNLNHDAMYWYRQDPGQGLRLIYYSQIVNDFQKGDIAEGYSVSREKKESFPLTVTSAQKNPTAFYLCASSQQLAGFYNEQFFGPGTRLTVL.

The chain joins TRBV7-7 to TRBJ2-5; D might be TRBD2 (7 bases). Trimming removed 4 bases at V and 4 bases at J, with 16 bases between. CDR3 length: 15 amino acids. Germline values: CDR1 SSHAT, CDR2 FNYEAQ (reference sequence). The CDR3 loop is CASSSVGGPLETQYF. The CDR3 region has the DNA TGTGCCAGCAGCTCCGTGGGGGGGCCTCTAGAGACCCAGTACTTC. The full variable domain, completed using reference TRBV7-7 and TRBJ2-5, is GAGVSQSPRYKVTKRGQDVTLRCDPISSHATLYWYQQALGQGPEFLTYFNYEAQPDKSGLPSDRFSAERPEGSISTLTIQRTEQRDSAMYRCASSSVGGPLETQYFGPGTRLLVL.

The CDR3 loop is CASSPIYSNYGYTF. CDR3 bases: TGTGCCAGCAGTCCAATTTATTCTAACTATGGCTACACCTTC. The chain recombines TRBV7-2 with TRBJ1-2; D ambiguous. V was trimmed by 6 bases and J by 0 bases, leaving 11 bases between them. This CDR3 has 14 amino acids. Per germline, CDR1 SGHTA and CDR2 FQGNSA.

This chain connects TRBV11-2 to TRBJ2-5, with D perhaps matching TRBD1 (6 bases). V shed 1 base and J shed 5 bases, with 17 bases lying between them. CDR3 length: 16 amino acids. Germline V gives CDR1 SGHAT, CDR2 FQNNGV. The DNA of the CDR3 is TGTGCCAGCAGCTTAGCCCCACAGGGTCGGTGGGAGACCCAGTACTTC. Translated, it gives CASSLAPQGRWETQYF.